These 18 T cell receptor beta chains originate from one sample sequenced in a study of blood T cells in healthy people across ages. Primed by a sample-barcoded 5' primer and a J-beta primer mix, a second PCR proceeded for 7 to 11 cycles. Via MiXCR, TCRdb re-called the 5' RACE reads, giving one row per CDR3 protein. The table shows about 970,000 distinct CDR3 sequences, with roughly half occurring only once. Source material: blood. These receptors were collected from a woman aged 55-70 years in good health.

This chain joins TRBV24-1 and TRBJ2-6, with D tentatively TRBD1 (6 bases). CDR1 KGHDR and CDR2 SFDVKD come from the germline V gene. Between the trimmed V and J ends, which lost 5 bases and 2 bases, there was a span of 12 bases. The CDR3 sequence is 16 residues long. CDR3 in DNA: TGTGCCACCAGTGTATCTGGGGGCGCTGGGGCCAACGTCCTGACTTTC. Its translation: CATSVSGGAGANVLTF.

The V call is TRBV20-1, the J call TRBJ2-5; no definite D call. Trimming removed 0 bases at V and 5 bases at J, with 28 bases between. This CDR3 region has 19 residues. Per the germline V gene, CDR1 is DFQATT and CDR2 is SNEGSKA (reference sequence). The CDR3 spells CSAREFDTGPTPKWETQYF. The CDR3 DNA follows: TGCAGTGCTAGAGAATTCGATACCGGACCCACGCCGAAGTGGGAGACCCAGTACTTC.

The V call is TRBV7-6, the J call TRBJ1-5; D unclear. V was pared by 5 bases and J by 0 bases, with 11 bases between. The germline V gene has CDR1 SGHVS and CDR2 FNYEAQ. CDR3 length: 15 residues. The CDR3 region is CASSQTPYSNQPQHF. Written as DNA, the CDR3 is TGTGCCAGCAGCCAAACACCTTATAGCAATCAGCCCCAGCATTTT.

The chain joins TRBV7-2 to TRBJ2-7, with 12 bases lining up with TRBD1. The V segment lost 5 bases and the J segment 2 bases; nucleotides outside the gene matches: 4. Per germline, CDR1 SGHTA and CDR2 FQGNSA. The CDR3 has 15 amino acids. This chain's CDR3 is CASSRDRGLPYEQYF. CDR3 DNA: TGTGCCAGCAGCCGGGACAGGGGGCTTCCCTACGAGCAGTACTTC.

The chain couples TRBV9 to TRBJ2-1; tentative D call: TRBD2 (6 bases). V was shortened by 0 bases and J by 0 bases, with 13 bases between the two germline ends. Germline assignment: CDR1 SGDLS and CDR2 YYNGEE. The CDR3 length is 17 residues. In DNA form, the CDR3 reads TGTGCCAGCAGCGTAGGGGGAGGACTAACCTCCTACAATGAGCAGTTCTTC. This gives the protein CASSVGGGLTSYNEQFF.

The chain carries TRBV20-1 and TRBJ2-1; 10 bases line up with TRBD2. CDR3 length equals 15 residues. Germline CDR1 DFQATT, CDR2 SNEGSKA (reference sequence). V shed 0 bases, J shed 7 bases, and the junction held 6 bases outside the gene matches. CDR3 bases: TGCAGTGCTAGAGATAGGCCTAGCGGGAGAAATGAGCAGTTCTTC. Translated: CSARDRPSGRNEQFF.

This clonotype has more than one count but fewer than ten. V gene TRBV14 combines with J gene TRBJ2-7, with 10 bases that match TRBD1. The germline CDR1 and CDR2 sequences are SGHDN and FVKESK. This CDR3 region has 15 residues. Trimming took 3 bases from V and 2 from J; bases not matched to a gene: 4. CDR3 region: CASSQRQGATYEQYF. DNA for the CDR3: TGTGCCAGCAGCCAGAGACAGGGGGCCACCTACGAGCAGTACTTC. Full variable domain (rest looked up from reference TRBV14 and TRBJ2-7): EAGVTQFPSHSVIEKGQTVTLRCDPISGHDNLYWYRRVMGKEIKFLLHFVKESKQDESGMPNNRFLAERTGGTYSTLKVQPAELEDSGVYFCASSQRQGATYEQYFGPGTRLTVT.

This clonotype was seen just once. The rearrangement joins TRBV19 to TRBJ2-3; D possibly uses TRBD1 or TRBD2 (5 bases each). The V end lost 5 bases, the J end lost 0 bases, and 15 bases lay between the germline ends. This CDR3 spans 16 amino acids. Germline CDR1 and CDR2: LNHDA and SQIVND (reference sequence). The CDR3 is CASSRDGDPSTDTQYF. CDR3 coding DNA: TGTGCCAGTAGTCGGGACGGAGATCCTAGCACAGATACGCAGTATTTT.

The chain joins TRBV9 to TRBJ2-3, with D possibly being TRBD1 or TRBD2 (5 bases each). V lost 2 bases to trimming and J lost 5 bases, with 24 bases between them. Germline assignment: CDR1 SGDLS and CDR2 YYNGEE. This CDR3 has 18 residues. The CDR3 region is CASSVITSGTSIRDTQYF. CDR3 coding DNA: TGTGCCAGCAGCGTCATAACCTCCGGGACCAGCATAAGAGATACGCAGTATTTT.

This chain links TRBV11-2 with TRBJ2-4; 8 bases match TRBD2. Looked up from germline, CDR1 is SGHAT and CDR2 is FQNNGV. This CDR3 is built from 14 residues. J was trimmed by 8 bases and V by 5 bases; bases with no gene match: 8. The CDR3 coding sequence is TGTGCCAGCAGCCCCTACTCCGGGGGGGACATTCAGTACTTC. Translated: CASSPYSGGDIQYF.

CDR3: CASSLETGSGIQYF. As DNA, the CDR3 is TGTGCCAGCAGCTTGGAGACAGGGTCTGGCATTCAGTACTTC. The rearrangement links TRBV5-4 to TRBJ2-4; 7 nucleotides align to TRBD1. J lost 9 bases, V lost 0 bases, and 6 bases had no gene match. This CDR3 has 14 residues. Germline CDR1 reads SGHNT; CDR2 reads YYREEE (reference sequence).

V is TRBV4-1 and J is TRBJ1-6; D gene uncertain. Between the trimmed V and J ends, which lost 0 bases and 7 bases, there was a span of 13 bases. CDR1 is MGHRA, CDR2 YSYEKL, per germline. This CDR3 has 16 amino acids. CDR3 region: CASSQEGRAANSPLHF. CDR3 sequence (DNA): TGCGCCAGCAGCCAAGAAGGAAGGGCAGCGAATTCACCCCTCCACTTT.

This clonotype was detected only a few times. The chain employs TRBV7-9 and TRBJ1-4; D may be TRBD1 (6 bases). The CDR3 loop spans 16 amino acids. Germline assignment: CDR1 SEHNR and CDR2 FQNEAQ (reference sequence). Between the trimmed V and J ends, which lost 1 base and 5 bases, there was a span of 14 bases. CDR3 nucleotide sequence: TGTGCCAGCAGCTTAGTCCGAGCCAGGGGAAATGAAAAACTGTTTTTT. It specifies CASSLVRARGNEKLFF.

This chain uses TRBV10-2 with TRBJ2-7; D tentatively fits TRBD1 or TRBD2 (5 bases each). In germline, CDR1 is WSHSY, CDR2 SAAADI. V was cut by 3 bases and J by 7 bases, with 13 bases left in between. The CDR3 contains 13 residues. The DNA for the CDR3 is TGCGCCAGCAGTGATAGGGGTTCGGGAGAGCAGTACTTC. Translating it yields CASSDRGSGEQYF.

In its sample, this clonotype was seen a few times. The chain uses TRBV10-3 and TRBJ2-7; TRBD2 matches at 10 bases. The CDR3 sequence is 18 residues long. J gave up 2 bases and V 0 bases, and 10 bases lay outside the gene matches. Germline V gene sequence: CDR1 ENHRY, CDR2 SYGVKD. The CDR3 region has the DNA TGTGCCATCAGTGAGTCCCCCGGACTAGCGGAAAGTGCCTACGAGCAGTACTTC. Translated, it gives CAISESPGLAESAYEQYF.

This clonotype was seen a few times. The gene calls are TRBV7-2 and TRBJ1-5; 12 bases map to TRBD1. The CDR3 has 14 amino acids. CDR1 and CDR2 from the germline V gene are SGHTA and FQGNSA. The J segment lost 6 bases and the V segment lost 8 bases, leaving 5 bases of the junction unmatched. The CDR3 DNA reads TGTGCCAGCGGGACAGGGGGCGCCGGTCAGCCCCAGCATTTT. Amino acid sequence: CASGTGGAGQPQHF.

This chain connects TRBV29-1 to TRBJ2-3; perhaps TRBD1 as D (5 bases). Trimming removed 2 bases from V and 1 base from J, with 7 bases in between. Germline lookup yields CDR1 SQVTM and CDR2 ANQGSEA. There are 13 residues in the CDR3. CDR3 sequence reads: CSVEPRGTDTQYF. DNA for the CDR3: TGCAGCGTTGAACCCAGGGGCACAGATACGCAGTATTTT.

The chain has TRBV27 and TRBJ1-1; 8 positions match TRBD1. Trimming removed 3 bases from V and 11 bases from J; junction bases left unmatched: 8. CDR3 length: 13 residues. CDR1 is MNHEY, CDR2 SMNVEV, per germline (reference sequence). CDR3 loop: CASSFGQGADAFF. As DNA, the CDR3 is TGTGCCAGCAGTTTCGGGCAGGGGGCAGACGCTTTCTTT.